Following are 29 T cell receptor beta chains from one sample sequenced in a study of beta chain features in type 1 diabetes. Expressed TCRB transcripts were sequenced because the isolated RNA had all been reverse transcribed beforehand. Generated by immunoSEQ multiplex PCR, the TCRdb table keeps only in-frame clones and is missing some. The data show around 350,000 clones, over 9.5% seen once. The specimen sequenced was naive CD4+ T cells from blood. The receptors shown here come from a man younger than 35 in good health.

The chain is built from TRBV18 and TRBJ1-2; D might be TRBD1 (6 bases). This CDR3 comprises 13 residues. V was cut by 8 bases and J by 8 bases, with 18 bases left in between. From germline, CDR1 is KGHSH and CDR2 LQKENI. The CDR3 DNA sequence: TGTGCCAGCACAGGGCTCGGATTCGGAGGCTACACCTTC. It codes for CASTGLGFGGYTF.

V gene TRBV5-1 combines with J gene TRBJ2-3; 9 bases are a match to TRBD2. The V gene end was trimmed by 4 bases and the J gene end by 1 base; junction bases not matched to a gene: 4. The CDR3 runs 15 residues. Germline V gene lookup returns CDR1 SGHRS and CDR2 YFSETQ. The DNA of the CDR3 is TGCGCCAGCAGCCCGCGGGGGGGCGGCACAGATACGCAGTATTTT. Amino acids: CASSPRGGGTDTQYF.

On this clone: A read error is possible here, since a much larger clone lies one base away. The chain combines TRBV11-2 with TRBJ2-5; D not certain. Trimming removed 5 bases from V and 2 bases from J, with 3 bases in between. Germline V gene lookup returns CDR1 SGHAT and CDR2 FQNNGV. This CDR3 contains 11 residues. Written as DNA, the CDR3 is TGTGCCAGCAGCCCTCAAGAGACCCAGTACTTC. Protein sequence: CASSPQETQYF.

This clone showed up just a few times. The chain recombines TRBV10-3 with TRBJ2-7; TRBD1 matches 11 bases. The CDR3 is 16 amino acids. Per the germline V gene, CDR1 is ENHRY and CDR2 is SYGVKD. With 0 bases clipped from V and 3 bases from J, the junction kept 4 bases outside the gene matches. CDR3 in amino acids: CAISESGTGGGYEQYF. In DNA, the CDR3 is TGTGCCATCAGTGAGTCCGGGACAGGGGGTGGCTACGAGCAGTACTTC.

This clone was seen a handful of times. The rearrangement uses TRBV11-2 and TRBJ2-2; D uncertain. Between the trimmed V and J ends, which lost 6 bases and 1 base, there was a span of 6 bases. This CDR3 has 13 residues. Germline assignment: CDR1 SGHAT and CDR2 FQNNGV. For the CDR3, the DNA is TGTGCCAGCAGTATCAGGAACACCGGGGAGCTGTTTTTT. Translating gives CASSIRNTGELFF.

This rearrangement joins TRBV5-1 to TRBJ2-3; D remains unclear. In germline, CDR1 is SGHRS, CDR2 YFSETQ. V lost 0 bases to trimming and J lost 4 bases, with 6 bases between them. The CDR3 totals 13 residues. The CDR3 bases are TGCGCCAGCAGCTTGGCGGGTTCAGATACGCAGTATTTT. Protein product: CASSLAGSDTQYF.

The CDR3 DNA reads as TGTGCCAGCAGCTTGGGTCGTCTCAATCAGCCCCAGCATTTT. Translating it yields CASSLGRLNQPQHF. This chain connects TRBV5-5 to TRBJ1-5; D ambiguous. V gave up 0 bases and J gave up 3 bases, with 7 bases separating them. Germline V lookup: CDR1 SGHKS, CDR2 YYEKEE (reference sequence). The CDR3 loop spans 14 amino acids.

This clone occurred a few times. The chain carries TRBV30 and TRBJ2-3, with TRBD2 identical over 7 bases. Per the germline V gene, CDR1 is GTSNPN and CDR2 is SVGIG (reference sequence). The CDR3 contains 19 residues. Trimming at V came to 1 base and at J to 0 bases, leaving 16 bases not matched to a gene. DNA of the CDR3: TGTGCCTGGAGTGACCGTCTAGCGGTTCGACGTGCTAGCACAGATACGCAGTATTTT. It is translated as CAWSDRLAVRRASTDTQYF.

This chain uses TRBV28 with TRBJ2-7; maybe TRBD1 (6 bases). The CDR3 is 14 residues long. Germline CDR1 reads MDHEN; CDR2 reads SYDVKM. V was pared by 5 bases and J by 3 bases, with 14 bases between. In DNA form, the CDR3 reads TGTGCCAGCAGTCCAACAGGGAAGGGCTACGAGCAGTACTTC. The encoded protein is CASSPTGKGYEQYF. Full variable domain (rest looked up from reference TRBV28 and TRBJ2-7): DVKVTQSSRYLVKRTGEKVFLECVQDMDHENMFWYRQDPGLGLRLIYFSYDVKMKEKGDIPEGYSVSREKKERFSLILESASTNQTSMYLCASSPTGKGYEQYFGPGTRLTVT.

This chain uses TRBV9 with TRBJ2-5; 13 nucleotides agree with TRBD2. The V segment lost 0 bases and the J segment 1 base; nucleotides outside the gene matches: 15. CDR1 SGDLS and CDR2 YYNGEE come from the germline V gene. The CDR3 has 21 residues. The CDR3 nucleotides are TGTGCCAGCAGCGTAGGGATAACAACTAGCGGGGGGGCCAGGGTCCAAGAGACCCAGTACTTC. It translates to CASSVGITTSGGARVQETQYF.

The chain uses TRBV7-2 and TRBJ2-2, with D unclear. Trimming took 2 bases from V and 0 from J, leaving 10 bases between them. The V gene's germline CDR1 is SGHTA and CDR2 FQGNSA. This CDR3 spans 16 amino acids. The CDR3 here is CASSLRRNANTGELFF. In nucleotides, the CDR3 is TGTGCCAGCAGCTTAAGGCGGAACGCGAACACCGGGGAGCTGTTTTTT. The complete variable domain, with remaining parts taken from reference TRBV7-2 and TRBJ2-2, reads GAGVSQSPSNKVTEKGKDVELRCDPISGHTALYWYRQSLGQGLEFLIYFQGNSAPDKSGLPSDRFSAERTGGSVSTLTIQRTQQEDSAVYLCASSLRRNANTGELFFGEGSRLTVL.

This clone occurred a few times. The chain combines TRBV5-1 with TRBJ2-7; the match to TRBD2 covers 11 bases. Germline V gene data show CDR1 as SGHRS and CDR2 as YFSETQ. This CDR3 contains 16 residues. The J segment lost 0 bases and the V segment lost 4 bases, leaving 6 bases of the junction unmatched. The CDR3 sequence is CASSELAGASSYEQYF. CDR3 coding DNA: TGCGCCAGCAGCGAACTAGCGGGGGCCAGCTCCTACGAGCAGTACTTC. The full variable domain, rest sourced from reference TRBV5-1 and TRBJ2-7, is KAGVTQTPRYLIKTRGQQVTLSCSPISGHRSVSWYQQTPGQGLQFLFEYFSETQRNKGNFPGRFSGRQFSNSRSEMNVSTLELGDSALYLCASSELAGASSYEQYFGPGTRLTVT.

This clone has a handful of counts. The CDR3 protein is CAWSRGDEAFF. CDR3 in DNA: TGTGCCTGGAGCCGGGGGGATGAAGCTTTCTTT. The V and J genes are TRBV30 and TRBJ1-1, with a weak D call TRBD1 (5 bases). Germline V gene lookup returns CDR1 GTSNPN and CDR2 SVGIG (reference sequence). V lost 3 bases to trimming and J lost 7 bases, with 9 bases between them. The CDR3 runs to 11 residues.

This clone has a handful of counts. The V call is TRBV29-1, the J call TRBJ2-7; no firm D call. With 2 bases removed from V and 0 bases from J, the gap between germline ends came to 11 bases. Germline V CDR1 and CDR2: SQVTM, ANQGSEA. The CDR3 consists of 14 residues. This CDR3 reads CSVEIWASSYEQYF. The CDR3 DNA reads as TGCAGCGTTGAAATATGGGCCAGCTCCTACGAGCAGTACTTC.

The sample holds a few counts of this clone. The gene calls are TRBV6-5 and TRBJ1-1; D remains unclear. Germline V gives CDR1 MNHEY, CDR2 SVGAGI. CDR3 length: 12 amino acids. Trimming shortened V by 5 bases and J by 4 bases, and 8 bases separated the two germline ends. CDR3 amino acids: CASSPAGTEAFF. CDR3 DNA sequence: TGTGCCAGCAGTCCCGCGGGCACTGAAGCTTTCTTT.

This clone showed up just a few times. The chain has TRBV19 and TRBJ1-5, with D possibly TRBD1 on 6 matching bases. This CDR3 is 14 amino acids long. Germline V gene lookup returns CDR1 LNHDA and CDR2 SQIVND (reference sequence). The ends were cut back, 4 bases at V and 6 bases at J, with 13 bases in the middle. The CDR3 here is CASSTHRVAQPQHF. CDR3 in DNA: TGTGCCAGTAGTACCCACAGGGTGGCTCAGCCCCAGCATTTT.

The chain uses TRBV28 and TRBJ1-3, with D uncertain. V was trimmed by 1 base and J by 4 bases, leaving 8 bases between them. CDR3 size: 14 residues. CDR1 is MDHEN, CDR2 SYDVKM, per germline. The CDR3 spells CASSLFTDGNTIYF. The DNA of the CDR3 is TGTGCCAGCAGTTTATTCACAGACGGAAACACCATATATTTT.

The chain joins TRBV7-9 to TRBJ2-1, with 11 nucleotides matching TRBD2. CDR1 is SEHNR, CDR2 FQNEAQ, per germline (reference sequence). The CDR3 runs 16 residues. J lost 4 bases, V lost 5 bases, and 7 bases had no gene match. The CDR3 nucleotides read TGTGCCAGCAGCCCGAGGACTAGCGGGCTTTACAATGAGCAGTTCTTC. Its translation is CASSPRTSGLYNEQFF.

This clone occurred a few times. V usage is TRBV2 and J usage is TRBJ2-1, with 12 bases aligning to TRBD2. Trimming at V came to 7 bases and at J to 6 bases, leaving 7 bases not matched to a gene. The CDR3 covers 15 residues. From germline, CDR1 is SNHLY and CDR2 FYNNEI. Written as DNA, the CDR3 is TGTGCCAGCACGGGGACTAGCGGGTCAAGCAATGAGCAGTTCTTC. Protein sequence: CASTGTSGSSNEQFF. The full variable domain, its missing parts supplied by reference TRBV2 and TRBJ2-1, is EPEVTQTPSHQVTQMGQEVILRCVPISNHLYFYWYRQILGQKVEFLVSFYNNEISEKSEIFDDQFSVERPDGSNFTLKIRSTKLEDSAMYFCASTGTSGSSNEQFFGPGTRLTVL.

This clone was recorded a few times. This chain links TRBV6-1 with TRBJ1-2, with TRBD1 matching 7 bases. The V gene end was trimmed by 1 base and the J gene end by 4 bases; junction bases not matched to a gene: 3. The CDR3 loop spans 14 amino acids. Germline CDR1 is MNHNS and CDR2 is SASEGT. This CDR3 reads CASSEEGAVYGYTF. CDR3 DNA: TGTGCCAGCAGTGAAGAGGGGGCGGTCTATGGCTACACCTTC.

This clone has just a few counts. V and J are TRBV7-3 and TRBJ1-2; maybe TRBD1 (6 bases). The CDR3 extends over 14 amino acids. Germline CDR1 is SGHTA and CDR2 is FQGTGA. Trimming pared 0 bases from V and 9 bases from J, leaving 14 bases between. The chain's CDR3 is CASSLTDRPISYTF. CDR3 sequence (DNA): TGTGCCAGCAGCTTAACTGACAGGCCTATCAGCTACACCTTC.

Only a few counts were recorded for this clone. This chain uses TRBV6-5 with TRBJ2-5, with D possibly being TRBD2 (7 bases). Trimming left V 5 bases short and J 11 bases short, with 18 bases between. Germline V CDR1 and CDR2: MNHEY, SVGAGI. This CDR3 region has 13 residues. The CDR3 DNA reads TGTGCCAGCAGTGCACAGGGACGGGGGGAGCAGTACTTC. This gives the protein CASSAQGRGEQYF.

The CDR3 coding sequence is TGTGCCAGCAGTGGGGACAGGGGCTGGAGAGAGACCCAGTACTTC. Translated: CASSGDRGWRETQYF. The gene calls are TRBV27 and TRBJ2-5, with 10 bases fitting TRBD1. The CDR3 spans 15 residues. V was clipped by 5 bases and J by 4 bases; unmatched bases: 7. The germline V gene has CDR1 MNHEY and CDR2 SMNVEV (reference sequence).

The J gene is TRBJ1-1, the V gene TRBV19, with TRBD1 matching 7 bases. The CDR3 loop spans 17 amino acids. Germline CDR1 and CDR2: LNHDA and SQIVND (reference sequence). Trimming cost V 1 base and J 1 base; bases outside gene matches: 9. CDR3 bases: TGTGCCAGTAGTATAGGTCATACAGGGGCCTGGAACACTGAAGCTTTCTTT. Residues: CASSIGHTGAWNTEAFF.

The sample holds a few counts of this clone. The J gene is TRBJ2-7, the V gene TRBV5-4; 9 positions match TRBD1. The CDR3 spans 15 residues. Germline values: CDR1 SGHNT, CDR2 YYREEE (reference sequence). With 4 bases clipped from V and 2 bases from J, the junction kept 7 bases outside the gene matches. In DNA form, the CDR3 reads TGTGCCAGCAGCCACCGACAGGGGGGTACCTACGAGCAGTACTTC. Its protein is CASSHRQGGTYEQYF.

CDR3 region: CASSFRGQSTDTQYF. The CDR3 DNA sequence: TGTGCCAGCAGCTTCAGGGGACAGTCCACAGATACGCAGTATTTT. The rearrangement uses TRBV7-9 and TRBJ2-3; 7 bases align to TRBD1. With 3 bases clipped from V and 2 bases from J, the junction kept 5 bases outside the gene matches. This CDR3 comprises 15 residues. Germline-derived CDR1 and CDR2 are SEHNR and FQNEAQ (reference sequence).

The rearrangement joins TRBV5-8 to TRBJ1-6; 11 bases map to TRBD1. The junction had 3 bases not matched to a gene; V was cut back by 3 bases and J by 7 bases. CDR1 SGHTS and CDR2 YDEGEE come from the germline V gene. This CDR3 comprises 15 residues. CDR3 nucleotide sequence: TGTGCCAGCAGCTCGGGGACAGGGGGAAATTCACCCCTCCACTTT. It specifies CASSSGTGGNSPLHF.

This clone has more than one count but fewer than ten. CDR3 region: CASSTRTGGHEQYF. CDR3 in DNA: TGTGCCAGCAGCACCCGGACAGGGGGCCACGAGCAGTACTTC. The rearrangement links TRBV5-4 to TRBJ2-7; TRBD1 aligns across 11 bases. V was pared by 4 bases and J by 5 bases, with 5 bases of the junction left unmatched. Germline loops: CDR1 SGHNT, CDR2 YYREEE (reference sequence). There are 14 residues in the CDR3.

As DNA, the CDR3 is TGTGCCACCAGCAGAGAAGGGGTCCGACAGGGGGAAGCTTTCTTT. It yields the protein CATSREGVRQGEAFF. This chain links TRBV15 with TRBJ1-1; TRBD1 matches 8 bases. V shed 0 bases, J shed 8 bases, and the junction held 8 bases outside the gene matches. The CDR3 spans 15 residues. Per germline, CDR1 LNHNV and CDR2 YYDKDF (reference sequence).